The T cell receptor (beta chain) under discussion was sequenced for a study of vaccination effects on CD4 cells after COVID-19. Study-level points and caveats: The vaccine-induced clones of healthy vaccinees included only 1 of 255 that cross-reacted with common cold coronaviruses. Convalescent patients were scarce, and early post-infection timepoints were absent.

Antigen-specific CD4+ T cells were first expanded with viral peptide pools by the ViraFEST assay and only then sequenced. When around 9 days of culture had elapsed, CD4+ T cells were isolated. Nucleocapsid antibodies stayed negative before and after vaccination, showing no earlier SARS-CoV-2 infection. For each well, 1.9 million or so PBMC were cultured with 8.5 to 10 IU/ml IL-2 and roughly 9.2 ug/ml peptides. It was on days 3 and 7 that half the medium was replaced with IL-2 medium. The data were produced by immunoSEQ multiplex PCR, yet TCRdb's version contains in-frame clones alone and is incomplete. The sample has 20,000 to 25,000 clones, almost 70% seen once. Comment on this clone: Its specificity is not known.

V gave up 0 bases and J gave up 4 bases, with 9 bases separating them. The germline CDR1 and CDR2 sequences are SEHNR and FQNEAQ (reference sequence). The CDR3 is made up of 14 amino acids. This specimen consisted of CD4+ T cells from PBMCs cultured with HCoV-NL63 spike peptides, obtained before COVID-19 vaccination. This clonotype was sampled from a human donor who received a COVID-19 vaccine. The rearrangement joins TRBV7-9 to TRBJ2-5; either TRBD1 or TRBD2 may fit D (6 bases each). In nucleotides, the CDR3 is TGTGCCAGCAGCTTAGCGTCGGGGGCAGAGACCCAGTACTTC. Protein sequence: CASSLASGAETQYF.